Listed below are T cell receptor beta chains from one sample, sequenced in a study of shared clonotypes between healthy human individuals. Libraries were prepared by immunoSEQ multiplex PCR; TCRdb keeps only in-frame clonotypes and omits some of them. The sample carries 1.5 million to 2.5 million clones, about 94% recorded once. Sequenced input: naive CD8+ T cells sorted from blood. Source of these receptors: a man younger than 35 in good health. The CDR3 runs from the conserved cysteine through the conserved F or W. The order of the fields is CDR3 DNA, CDR3 protein, V gene, D gene, J gene, clone size. D genes are given only for firm matches. Expanded clones get a size class; other rows say once, few or many, or leave the size out.

DNA: TGTGCCAGCAGCTTAAATCTCGGGGGCGGGCATAAGGACACTGAAGCTTTCTTT
CDR3: CASSLNLGGGHKDTEAFF
V: TRBV7-8
D: .
J: TRBJ1-1
size: .

DNA: TGTGCCTGGAGTGTCCTGGCAACTGAGCAGTTCTTC
CDR3: CAWSVLATEQFF
V: TRBV30
D: .
J: TRBJ2-1
size: .

DNA: TGTGCCAGCAGTTTTTCCGGGACAGGGACCTACGAGCAGTACTTC
CDR3: CASSFSGTGTYEQYF
V: TRBV28
D: TRBD1
J: TRBJ2-7
size: .

DNA: TGTGCCAGCAGCTTAGGGTCAGGCCGCAATCAGCCCCAGCATTTT
CDR3: CASSLGSGRNQPQHF
V: TRBV11-2
D: .
J: TRBJ1-5
size: .

DNA: TGTGCCAGCAGCCCAAGGGGGGGAAACTACGAGCAGTACTTC
CDR3: CASSPRGGNYEQYF
V: TRBV7-2
D: .
J: TRBJ2-7
size: .

DNA: TGCGCCAGCAGCCAAGACGGGGGAACACACTACGAGCAGTACTTC
CDR3: CASSQDGGTHYEQYF
V: TRBV4-1
D: .
J: TRBJ2-7
size: .

DNA: TGTGCCAGCAGTAACTACAATGAGCAGTTCTTC
CDR3: CASSNYNEQFF
V: TRBV28
D: .
J: TRBJ2-1
size: .

DNA: TGTGCCAGCAGTGAAACAGGGGGTATTAAGAACACTGAAGCTTTCTTT
CDR3: CASSETGGIKNTEAFF
V: TRBV25-1
D: TRBD1
J: TRBJ1-1
size: .

DNA: .
CDR3: CASSTSDRAWEQYF
V: TRBV27
D: .
J: TRBJ2-7
size: .

DNA: TGCGCCAGCAGTGAGTCGCCGGGACGTGAAAAACTGTTTTTT
CDR3: CASSESPGREKLFF
V: TRBV10-1
D: .
J: TRBJ1-4
size: .

DNA: TGTGCCAGCAGCTTAGTAGGGGTCCTCACTGAAGCTTTCTTT
CDR3: CASSLVGVLTEAFF
V: TRBV7-9
D: .
J: TRBJ1-1
size: .

DNA: TGTGCCAGCAGCGAGCTAGGATACACCGGGGAGCTGTTTTTT
CDR3: CASSELGYTGELFF
V: TRBV13
D: .
J: TRBJ2-2
size: .

DNA: TGTGCCAGCGCCCGGGACAGCTCCTACGAGCAGTACTTC
CDR3: CASARDSSYEQYF
V: TRBV5-5
D: TRBD1
J: TRBJ2-7
size: .

DNA: TGCGCCAGCAGCCAAAAATCCGGGACTAGCGGGGGCCTCTCCTACGAGCAGTACTTC
CDR3: CASSQKSGTSGGLSYEQYF
V: TRBV4-1
D: TRBD2
J: TRBJ2-7
size: .

DNA: TGTGCCAGCAGCCAAGGACAGGGGGCAGTCGAGCAGTACTTC
CDR3: CASSQGQGAVEQYF
V: TRBV14
D: TRBD1
J: TRBJ2-7
size: once

DNA: TGTGCCAGCAGCTTAATGGGCTACACCTTC
CDR3: CASSLMGYTF
V: TRBV7-2
D: .
J: TRBJ1-2
size: few

DNA: TGTGCCAGCAGCTTATTGGGGCAATTGAGCTCCTACGAGCAGTACTTC
CDR3: CASSLLGQLSSYEQYF
V: TRBV11-2
D: .
J: TRBJ2-7
size: .

DNA: TGTGCCAGTAGTCTAGCGGGATTTTACGAGCAGTACTTC
CDR3: CASSLAGFYEQYF
V: TRBV19
D: TRBD2
J: TRBJ2-7
size: .

DNA: TGCGCCAGCAGCTACAATAGGCAGTCAATCTCCTCCGAGCAGTACTTC
CDR3: CASSYNRQSISSEQYF
V: TRBV5-1
D: .
J: TRBJ2-7
size: .

DNA: TGTGCCAGCAGCTTGGGAGAGGGATTCGCCTATGGCTACACCTTC
CDR3: CASSLGEGFAYGYTF
V: TRBV5-6
D: .
J: TRBJ1-2
size: .

DNA: TGTGCCAGCAGCGACCAAGAGACCCAGTACTTC
CDR3: CASSDQETQYF
V: TRBV7-6
D: .
J: TRBJ2-5
size: .

DNA: TGTGCCAGCAGAGGTGGGGGCGCCAATTCACCCCTCCACTTT
CDR3: CASRGGGANSPLHF
V: TRBV2
D: .
J: TRBJ1-6
size: .

DNA: TGCGCCAGCTTCCCCGGGGGGAGCTCCTACAATGAGCAGTTCTTC
CDR3: CASFPGGSSYNEQFF
V: TRBV5-1
D: TRBD2
J: TRBJ2-1
size: .

DNA: TGTGCCAGCAGTTTACGAGCGGGAGTGAGCACAGATACGCAGTATTTT
CDR3: CASSLRAGVSTDTQYF
V: TRBV27
D: TRBD2
J: TRBJ2-3
size: .

DNA: TGTGCCAGCAGTGAATCGGCTAGCCCAACTGGGGGTACGCAGTATTTT
CDR3: CASSESASPTGGTQYF
V: TRBV2
D: .
J: TRBJ2-3
size: .

DNA: TGTGCCATGGAGGGGGAGCGGGGGGACAATGAGCAGTTCTTC
CDR3: CAMEGERGDNEQFF
V: TRBV30
D: TRBD2
J: TRBJ2-1
size: .

DNA: TGTGCCAGCAGCCAAGATGAAACAGGGAGCACAGATACGCAGTATTTT
CDR3: CASSQDETGSTDTQYF
V: TRBV14
D: .
J: TRBJ2-3
size: .

DNA: TGTGCCAGCAGTGAAACTGGACAGTCCTATAATTCACCCCTCCACTTT
CDR3: CASSETGQSYNSPLHF
V: TRBV2
D: .
J: TRBJ1-6
size: once

DNA: TGTGCCAGCAGCGTAGGGACGGAGTTAACTAATGAAAAACTGTTTTTT
CDR3: CASSVGTELTNEKLFF
V: TRBV9
D: .
J: TRBJ1-4
size: .

DNA: TGTGCCTGGAGTGCTCGGGAGGGAACCGGGGAGCTGTTTTTT
CDR3: CAWSAREGTGELFF
V: TRBV30
D: TRBD2
J: TRBJ2-2
size: .

DNA: TGTGCCAGCAGCCCCCAGGGGACCTACGAGCAGTACTTC
CDR3: CASSPQGTYEQYF
V: TRBV7-9
D: .
J: TRBJ2-7
size: .

DNA: TGTGCCAGCAGCCTAGCGGGGGGCACAGATACGCAGTATTTT
CDR3: CASSLAGGTDTQYF
V: TRBV7-6
D: TRBD2
J: TRBJ2-3
size: .

DNA: TGTGCCAGCAGTTCCCCCCTCTTTAGCACAGATACGCAGTATTTT
CDR3: CASSSPLFSTDTQYF
V: TRBV28
D: .
J: TRBJ2-3
size: .